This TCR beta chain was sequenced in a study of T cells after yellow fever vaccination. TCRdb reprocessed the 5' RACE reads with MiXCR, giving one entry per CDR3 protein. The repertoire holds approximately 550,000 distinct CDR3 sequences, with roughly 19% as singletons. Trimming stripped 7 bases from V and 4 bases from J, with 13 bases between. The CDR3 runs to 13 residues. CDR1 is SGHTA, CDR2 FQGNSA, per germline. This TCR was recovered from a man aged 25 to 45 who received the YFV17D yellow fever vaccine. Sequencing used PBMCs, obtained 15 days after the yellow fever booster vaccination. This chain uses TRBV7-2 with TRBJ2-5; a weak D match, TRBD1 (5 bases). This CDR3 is CASTTRVGETQYF. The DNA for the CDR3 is TGTGCCAGCACTACCAGGGTTGGAGAGACCCAGTACTTC.